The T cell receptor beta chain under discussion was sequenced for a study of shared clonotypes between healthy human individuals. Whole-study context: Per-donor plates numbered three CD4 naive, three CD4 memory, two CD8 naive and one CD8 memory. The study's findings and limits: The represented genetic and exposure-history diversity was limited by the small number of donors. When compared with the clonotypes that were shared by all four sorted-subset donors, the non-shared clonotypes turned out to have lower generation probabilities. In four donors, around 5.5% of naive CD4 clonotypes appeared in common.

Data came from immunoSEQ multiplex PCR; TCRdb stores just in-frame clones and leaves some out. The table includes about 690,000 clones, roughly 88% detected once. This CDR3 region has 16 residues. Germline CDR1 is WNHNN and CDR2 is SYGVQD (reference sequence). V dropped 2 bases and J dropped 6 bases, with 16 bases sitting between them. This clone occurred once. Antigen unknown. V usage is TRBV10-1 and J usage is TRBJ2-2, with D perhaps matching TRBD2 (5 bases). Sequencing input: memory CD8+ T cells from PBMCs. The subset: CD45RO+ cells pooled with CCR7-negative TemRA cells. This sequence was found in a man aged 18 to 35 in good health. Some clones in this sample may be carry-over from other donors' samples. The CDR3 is CASSERASLVPGELFF. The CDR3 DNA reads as TGCGCCAGCAGTGAGCGGGCTAGCCTTGTCCCCGGGGAGCTGTTTTTT.